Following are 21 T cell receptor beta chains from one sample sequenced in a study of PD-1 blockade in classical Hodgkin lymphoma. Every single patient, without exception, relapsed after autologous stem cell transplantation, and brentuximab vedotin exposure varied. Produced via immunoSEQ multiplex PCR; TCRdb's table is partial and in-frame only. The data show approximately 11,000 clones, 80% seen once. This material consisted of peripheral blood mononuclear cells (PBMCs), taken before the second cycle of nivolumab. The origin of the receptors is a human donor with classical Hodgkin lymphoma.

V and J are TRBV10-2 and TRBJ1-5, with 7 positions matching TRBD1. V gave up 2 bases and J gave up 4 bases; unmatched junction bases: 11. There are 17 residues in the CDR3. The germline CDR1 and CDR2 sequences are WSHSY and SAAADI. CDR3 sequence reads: CASSETLTGDYNQPQHF. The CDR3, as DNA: TGCGCCAGCAGTGAGACTTTAACAGGGGACTATAATCAGCCCCAGCATTTT.

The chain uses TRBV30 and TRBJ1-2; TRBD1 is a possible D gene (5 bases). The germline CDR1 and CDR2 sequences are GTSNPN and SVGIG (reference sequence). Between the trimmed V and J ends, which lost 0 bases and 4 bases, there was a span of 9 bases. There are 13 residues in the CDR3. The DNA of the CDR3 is TGTGCCTGGAGTGTGGGACGGTCCTATGGCTACACCTTC. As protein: CAWSVGRSYGYTF.

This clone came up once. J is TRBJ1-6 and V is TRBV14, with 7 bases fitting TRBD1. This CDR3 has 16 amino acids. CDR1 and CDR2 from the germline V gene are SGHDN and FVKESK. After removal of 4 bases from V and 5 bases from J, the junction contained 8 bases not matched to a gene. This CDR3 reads CASSPRTGQDNSPLHF. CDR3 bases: TGTGCCAGCAGCCCACGCACCGGACAGGATAATTCACCCCTCCACTTT.

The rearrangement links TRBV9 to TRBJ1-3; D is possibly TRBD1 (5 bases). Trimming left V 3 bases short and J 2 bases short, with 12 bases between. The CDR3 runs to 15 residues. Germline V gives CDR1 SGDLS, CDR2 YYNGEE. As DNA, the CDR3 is TGTGCCAGCAGCGAGGGGCCACACCCTGGAAACACCATATATTTT. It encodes CASSEGPHPGNTIYF.

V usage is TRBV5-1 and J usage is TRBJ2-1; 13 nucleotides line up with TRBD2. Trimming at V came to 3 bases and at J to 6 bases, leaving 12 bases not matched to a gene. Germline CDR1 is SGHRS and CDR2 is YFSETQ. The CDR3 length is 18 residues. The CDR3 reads CASSSRGTSGILGNEQFF. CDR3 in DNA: TGCGCCAGCAGCTCACGTGGGACTAGCGGGATACTGGGCAATGAGCAGTTCTTC.

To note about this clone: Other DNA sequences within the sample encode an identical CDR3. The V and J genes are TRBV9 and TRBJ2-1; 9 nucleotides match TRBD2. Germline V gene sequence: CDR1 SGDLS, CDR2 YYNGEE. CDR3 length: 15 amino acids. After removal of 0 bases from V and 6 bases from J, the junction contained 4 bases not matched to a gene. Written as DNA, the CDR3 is TGTGCCAGCAGCGTAGTTAGCGGGAGTAGCAATGAGCAGTTCTTC. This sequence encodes CASSVVSGSSNEQFF.

The CDR3 DNA is TGCGCCAGCAGCATCACTAGCGGGAGTAGGGATACGCAGTATTTT. It specifies CASSITSGSRDTQYF. V and J are TRBV5-1 and TRBJ2-3; 11 bases agree with TRBD2. The CDR3 is 15 residues long. Per the germline V gene, CDR1 is SGHRS and CDR2 is YFSETQ. The trim removed 4 bases at V and 6 bases at J, leaving 7 bases unmatched.

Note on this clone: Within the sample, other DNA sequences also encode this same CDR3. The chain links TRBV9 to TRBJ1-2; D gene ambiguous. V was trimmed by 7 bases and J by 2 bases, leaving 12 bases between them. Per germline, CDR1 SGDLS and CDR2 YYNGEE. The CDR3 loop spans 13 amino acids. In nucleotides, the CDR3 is TGTGCCAGCCTCCCGGATGTGAACTATGGCTACACCTTC. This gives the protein CASLPDVNYGYTF.

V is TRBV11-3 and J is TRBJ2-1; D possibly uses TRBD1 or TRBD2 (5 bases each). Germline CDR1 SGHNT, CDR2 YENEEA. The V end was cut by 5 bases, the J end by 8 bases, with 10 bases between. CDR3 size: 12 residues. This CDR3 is CASSLRDDEQFF. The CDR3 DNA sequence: TGTGCCAGCAGCCTCAGGGACGATGAGCAGTTCTTC.

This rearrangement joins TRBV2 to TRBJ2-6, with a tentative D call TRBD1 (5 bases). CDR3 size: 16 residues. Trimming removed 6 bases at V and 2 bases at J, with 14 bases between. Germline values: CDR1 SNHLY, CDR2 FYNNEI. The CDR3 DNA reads TGTGCCAGCAGGCTTATGCAGGGAACTGGGGCCAACGTCCTGACTTTC. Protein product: CASRLMQGTGANVLTF.

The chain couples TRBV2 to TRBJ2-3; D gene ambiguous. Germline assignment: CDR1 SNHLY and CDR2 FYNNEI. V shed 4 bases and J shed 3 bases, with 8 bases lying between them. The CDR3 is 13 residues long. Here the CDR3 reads CASSAVGTDTQYF. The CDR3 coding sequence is TGTGCCAGCAGTGCTGTGGGAACAGATACGCAGTATTTT. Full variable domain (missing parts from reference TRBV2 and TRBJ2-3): EPEVTQTPSHQVTQMGQEVILRCVPISNHLYFYWYRQILGQKVEFLVSFYNNEISEKSEIFDDQFSVERPDGSNFTLKIRSTKLEDSAMYFCASSAVGTDTQYFGPGTRLTVL.

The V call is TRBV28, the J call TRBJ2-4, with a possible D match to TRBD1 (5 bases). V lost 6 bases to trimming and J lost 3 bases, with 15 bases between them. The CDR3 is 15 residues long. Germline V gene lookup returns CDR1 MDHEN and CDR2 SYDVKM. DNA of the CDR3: TGTGCCAGCAGCCCAGGGCGAAAGGGCAAAAACATTCAGTACTTC. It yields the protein CASSPGRKGKNIQYF.

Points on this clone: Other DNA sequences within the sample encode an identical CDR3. The DNA of the CDR3 is TGTGCCAGCAGCTTAGTGCGGGGAAGCACAGATACGCAGTATTTT. This codes for CASSLVRGSTDTQYF. This chain links TRBV7-2 with TRBJ2-3; D is possibly TRBD2 (6 bases). The CDR3 spans 15 residues. V was pared by 1 base and J by 0 bases, with 8 bases between. In germline, CDR1 is SGHTA, CDR2 FQGNSA.

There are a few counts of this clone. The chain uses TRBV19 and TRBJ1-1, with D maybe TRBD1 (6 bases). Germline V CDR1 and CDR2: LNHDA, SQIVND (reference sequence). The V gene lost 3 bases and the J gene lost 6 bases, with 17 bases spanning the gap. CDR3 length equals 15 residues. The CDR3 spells CASSIQGKNFAEAFF. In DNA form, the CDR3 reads TGTGCCAGTAGTATTCAGGGGAAGAACTTCGCTGAAGCTTTCTTT. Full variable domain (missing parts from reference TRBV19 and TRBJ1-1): DGGITQSPKYLFRKEGQNVTLSCEQNLNHDAMYWYRQDPGQGLRLIYYSQIVNDFQKGDIAEGYSVSREKKESFPLTVTSAQKNPTAFYLCASSIQGKNFAEAFFGQGTRLTVV.

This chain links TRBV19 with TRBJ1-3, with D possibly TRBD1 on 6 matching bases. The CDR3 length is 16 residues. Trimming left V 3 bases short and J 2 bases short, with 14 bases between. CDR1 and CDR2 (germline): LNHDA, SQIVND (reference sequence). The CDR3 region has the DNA TGTGCCAGTAGTATCTTCACCGGGACAACTGGAAACACCATATATTTT. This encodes CASSIFTGTTGNTIYF.

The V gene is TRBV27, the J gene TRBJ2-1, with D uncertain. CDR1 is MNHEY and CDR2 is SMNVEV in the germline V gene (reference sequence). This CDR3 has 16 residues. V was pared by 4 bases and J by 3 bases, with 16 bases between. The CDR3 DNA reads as TGTGCCAGCAGTTCTGGCACTAAGGGCTACTACAATGAGCAGTTCTTC. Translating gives CASSSGTKGYYNEQFF.

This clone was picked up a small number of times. The CDR3, as DNA: TGCGCCAGCAGTGTTTGGGGTCGGGAGCTGTTTTTT. Protein sequence: CASSVWGRELFF. V usage is TRBV10-2 and J usage is TRBJ2-2; D remains unclear. Germline V lookup: CDR1 WSHSY, CDR2 SAAADI. V lost 4 bases, J lost 9 bases, and 9 bases lay in between. The CDR3 runs to 12 residues.

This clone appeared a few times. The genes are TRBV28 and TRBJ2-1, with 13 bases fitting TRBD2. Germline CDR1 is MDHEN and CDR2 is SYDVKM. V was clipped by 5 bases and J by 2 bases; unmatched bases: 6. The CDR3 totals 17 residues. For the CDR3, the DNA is TGTGCCAGCAGTCCGGGACTAGCGGGAAGGCCCTACAATGAGCAGTTCTTC. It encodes CASSPGLAGRPYNEQFF.

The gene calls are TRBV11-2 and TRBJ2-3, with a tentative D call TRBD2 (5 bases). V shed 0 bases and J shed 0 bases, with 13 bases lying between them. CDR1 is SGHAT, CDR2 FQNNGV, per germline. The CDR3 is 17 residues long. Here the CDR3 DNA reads TGTGCCAGCAGCTTAGAAGGCGGGCTCGTGAGCACAGATACGCAGTATTTT. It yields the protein CASSLEGGLVSTDTQYF.

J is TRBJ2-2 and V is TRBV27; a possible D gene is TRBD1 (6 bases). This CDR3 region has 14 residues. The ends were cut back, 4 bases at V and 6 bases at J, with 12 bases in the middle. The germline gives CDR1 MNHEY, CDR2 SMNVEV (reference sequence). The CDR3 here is CASSYRVGSGELFF. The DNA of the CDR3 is TGTGCCAGCAGTTACAGGGTGGGGTCCGGGGAGCTGTTTTTT.

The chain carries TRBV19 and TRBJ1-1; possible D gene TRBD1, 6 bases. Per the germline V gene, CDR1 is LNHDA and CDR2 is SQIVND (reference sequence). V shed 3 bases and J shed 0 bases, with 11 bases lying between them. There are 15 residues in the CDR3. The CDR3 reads CASSIEGGMNTEAFF. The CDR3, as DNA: TGTGCCAGTAGTATTGAAGGGGGGATGAACACTGAAGCTTTCTTT.